This T cell receptor (beta chain) is drawn from a study of OX40 agonist ivuxolimab in advanced cancers. Of note for this clone: Its target is unknown.

Clones were sequenced by immunoSEQ multiplex PCR, and TCRdb holds only the in-frame ones, with some missing. The repertoire has about 64,000 clones, over 80% of them found once; the top ten carry approximately 2.5%. CDR3 size: 19 residues. The ends were cut back, 4 bases at V and 0 bases at J, with 19 bases in the middle. CDR1 is MNHEY and CDR2 is SMNVEV in the germline V gene (reference sequence). The study, taken as a whole, reports: Partial responders at 0.1-3.0 mg/kg had among the lowest clonal expansion.

This TCR was sampled from an adult with an advanced solid tumor such as melanoma, head and neck, liver or kidney cancer. This chain joins TRBV27 and TRBJ2-6; D might be TRBD1 (7 bases). Sequencing used CD4+ or CD8+ T cells sorted from blood, obtained in a trial of the OX40 agonist ivuxolimab. The CDR3 loop reads CASSYTRTGLSSGANVLTF. The CDR3 bases are TGTGCCAGCAGTTATACAAGGACAGGACTAAGCTCTGGGGCCAACGTCCTGACTTTC.